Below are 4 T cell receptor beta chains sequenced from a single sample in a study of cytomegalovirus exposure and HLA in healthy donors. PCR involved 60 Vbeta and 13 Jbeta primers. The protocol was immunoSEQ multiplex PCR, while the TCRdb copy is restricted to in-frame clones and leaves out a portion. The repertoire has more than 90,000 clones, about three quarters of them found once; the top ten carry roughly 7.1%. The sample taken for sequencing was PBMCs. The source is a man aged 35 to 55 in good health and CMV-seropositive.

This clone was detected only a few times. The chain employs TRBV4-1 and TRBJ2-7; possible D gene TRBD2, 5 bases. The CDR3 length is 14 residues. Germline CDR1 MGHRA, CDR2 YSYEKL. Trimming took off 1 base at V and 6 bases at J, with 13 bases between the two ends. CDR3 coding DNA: TGCGCCAGCAGCCAAGCGTGGGAGTCAGGCGAGCAGTACTTC. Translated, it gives CASSQAWESGEQYF.

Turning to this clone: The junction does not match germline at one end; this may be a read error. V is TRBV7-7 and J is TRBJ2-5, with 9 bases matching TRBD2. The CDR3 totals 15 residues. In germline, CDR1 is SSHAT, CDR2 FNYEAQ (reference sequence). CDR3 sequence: CASSLATSGQETQYF. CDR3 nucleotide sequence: TGTGCTAGCAGCTTGGCGACTAGCGGACAAGAGACCCAGTACTTC.

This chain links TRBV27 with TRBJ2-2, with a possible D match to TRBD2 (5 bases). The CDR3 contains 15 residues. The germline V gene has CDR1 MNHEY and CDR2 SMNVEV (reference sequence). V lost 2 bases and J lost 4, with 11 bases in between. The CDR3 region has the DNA TGTGCCAGCAGTTTAGGGCGGGTTAGCACCGGGGAGCTGTTTTTT. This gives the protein CASSLGRVSTGELFF.

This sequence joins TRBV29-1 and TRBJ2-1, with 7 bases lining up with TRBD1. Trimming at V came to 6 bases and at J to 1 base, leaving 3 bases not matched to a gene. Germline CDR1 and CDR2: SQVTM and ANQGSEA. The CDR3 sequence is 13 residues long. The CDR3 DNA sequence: TGCAGCGTAGGGACAGTTTCCTACAATGAGCAGTTCTTC. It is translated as CSVGTVSYNEQFF.